This T cell receptor beta chain was sequenced in a study of shared clonotypes between healthy human individuals. This clone was detected only once. CD45RO-negative, CCR7-selected cells formed the naive CD8 fraction, which excluded terminally differentiated effector memory CD45RA+ cells. Each of the donors was a healthy adult who was HIV-negative and had not had a recent acute infection or vaccination. Germline lookup yields CDR1 SGDLS and CDR2 YYNGEE. V lost 4 bases and J 2 bases, leaving 16 bases between the germline ends. The CDR3 contains 15 residues. Measured with immunoSEQ multiplex PCR; TCRdb has only the in-frame clones, and not every one. The sample has hundreds of thousands of clones; roughly 98% are singletons.

The source is a man aged 25 to 45 in good health. The chain carries TRBV9 and TRBJ2-7; TRBD1 or TRBD2 may be the D gene (5 bases each). Sequencing used naive CD8+ T cells sorted from blood. The CDR3 region has the DNA TGTGCCAGCAGCCGCACAGGCGAGGGACCCTACGAGCAGTACTTC. Translation: CASSRTGEGPYEQYF.